This record concerns one TCR beta chain sequence. In the authors' methods: The authors estimated nucleated cell counts from reference gene primer amplification. The method was immunoSEQ multiplex PCR; TCRdb's version includes in-frame clones alone and lacks a portion of them. The DNA was the basis for D and trimming; V, J and clone size are from that table. The data hold about 170,000 clones, with roughly 84% observed a single time. These data are taken from a study of blood T cell repertoires in COVID-19. Study summary: Sources were T cells, B-cell-depleted T cells, or PBMCs; the material itself was cDNA or gDNA.

This CDR3 is built from 13 residues. CDR1 is MNHNS, CDR2 SASEGT, per germline. After removal of 3 bases from V and 10 bases from J, the junction contained 3 bases not matched to a gene. Material for sequencing was peripheral blood. The chain links TRBV6-1 to TRBJ1-6; 7 nucleotides line up with TRBD1. This receptor was obtained from a man aged 65 to 85 with active or convalescent COVID-19. The CDR3 nucleotides read TGTGCCAGCAGTGAGACAGGGTTCTCACCCCTCCACTTT. Translating gives CASSETGFSPLHF.